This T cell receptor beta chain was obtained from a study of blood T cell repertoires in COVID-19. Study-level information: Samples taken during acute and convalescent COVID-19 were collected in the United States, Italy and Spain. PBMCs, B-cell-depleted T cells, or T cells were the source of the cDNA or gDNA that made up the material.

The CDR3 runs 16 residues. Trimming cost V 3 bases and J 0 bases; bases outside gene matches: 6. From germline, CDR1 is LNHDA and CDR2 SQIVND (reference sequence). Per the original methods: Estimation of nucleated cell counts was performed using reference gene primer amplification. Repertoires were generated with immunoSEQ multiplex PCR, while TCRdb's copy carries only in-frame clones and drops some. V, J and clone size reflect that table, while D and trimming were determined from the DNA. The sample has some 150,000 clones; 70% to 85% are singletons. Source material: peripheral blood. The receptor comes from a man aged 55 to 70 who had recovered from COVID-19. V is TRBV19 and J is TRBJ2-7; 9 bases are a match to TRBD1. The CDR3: CASSIGQGLASYEQYF. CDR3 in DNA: TGTGCCAGTAGTATTGGACAGGGGTTGGCCTCCTACGAGCAGTACTTC.